This T cell receptor (beta chain) emerged from a study of blood T cells in healthy people across ages. Study results and caveats: Compared with aged donors, long-lived donors showed fewer expanded clones, suggesting selection. There was no known CMV status for donors, so expanded clonotype changes were possibly confounded.

A second about 6 to 12 cycle PCR used barcoded and J-beta primers. Via MiXCR, TCRdb re-called the 5' RACE reads, giving one row per CDR3 protein. The sample has about a million distinct CDR3 sequences; roughly half are singletons. Points on this clonotype: The antigen is not known.

The donors, healthy Caucasians from Russia, were aged about 6 to 100. CDR1 SGHRS and CDR2 YFSETQ come from the germline V gene. The CDR3 has 11 residues. The V end lost 3 bases, the J end lost 6 bases, and 4 bases lay between the germline ends. Sequencing was done on a sample of blood. This rearrangement joins TRBV5-1 to TRBJ1-5, with D unresolved. The sequence came from a woman aged 60-75 years in good health. CDR3 in DNA: TGCGCCAGCAGCTGGGGTCAGCCCCAGCATTTT. It translates to CASSWGQPQHF.